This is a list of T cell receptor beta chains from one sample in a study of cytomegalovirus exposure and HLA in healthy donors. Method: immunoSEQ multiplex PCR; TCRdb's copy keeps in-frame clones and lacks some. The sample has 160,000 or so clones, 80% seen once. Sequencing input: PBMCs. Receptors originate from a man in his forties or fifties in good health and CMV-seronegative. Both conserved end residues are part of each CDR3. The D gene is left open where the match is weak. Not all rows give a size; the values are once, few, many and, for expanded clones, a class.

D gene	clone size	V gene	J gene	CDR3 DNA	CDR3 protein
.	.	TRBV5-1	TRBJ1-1	TGCGCCAGCAGCTTGGATTGGGGGCCCACTGAAGCTTTCTTT	CASSLDWGPTEAFF
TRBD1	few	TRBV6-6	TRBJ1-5	TGTGCCAGCAGTCCGGCGGGACAGGGTAGTCAGCCCCAGCATTTT	CASSPAGQGSQPQHF
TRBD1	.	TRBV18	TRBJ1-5	TGTGCCAGCTCACCTAGGACAGGGGATAGCAATCAGCCCCAGCATTTT	CASSPRTGDSNQPQHF
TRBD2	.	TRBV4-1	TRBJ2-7	TGCGCCAGCAGCCAAGCTCCCGCGGGACTAGTAGTCTACGAGCAGTACTTC	CASSQAPAGLVVYEQYF
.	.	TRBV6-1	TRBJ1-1	TGTGCCAGCAGTGTCCGGGGGAACACTGAAGCTTTCTTT	CASSVRGNTEAFF
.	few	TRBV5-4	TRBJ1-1	TGTGCCAGCAGCTTGGAGGACAGCAATATGAACACTGAAGCTTTCTTT	CASSLEDSNMNTEAFF
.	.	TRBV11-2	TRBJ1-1	TGTGCCAGCAGCTTAGATCGAGGGGGAACTGAAGCTTTCTTT	CASSLDRGGTEAFF
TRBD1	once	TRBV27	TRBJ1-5	TGTGCCAGCAGTTTAGCAGGGGGGCGTAGCAATCAGCCCCAGCATTTT	CASSLAGGRSNQPQHF
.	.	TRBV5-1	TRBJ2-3	TGCGCCAGCAGCTTGGGTGGTGGGCCATTCACAGATACGCAGTATTTT	CASSLGGGPFTDTQYF
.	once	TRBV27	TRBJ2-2	TGTGCCAGCAGTTTCAGAGGGAGTGCCCCCGGGGAGCTGTTTTTT	CASSFRGSAPGELFF
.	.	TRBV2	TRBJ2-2	TGTGCCAGCAGAGAAATGACAACGAACACCGGGGAGCTGTTTTTT	CASREMTTNTGELFF
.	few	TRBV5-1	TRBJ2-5	TGCGCCAGCTCCAGTACAACGGGGCAAGAGACCCAGTACTTC	CASSSTTGQETQYF
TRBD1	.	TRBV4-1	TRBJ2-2	TGCGCCAGCAGGCTTGACAGGGACACCGGGGAGCTGTTTTTT	CASRLDRDTGELFF
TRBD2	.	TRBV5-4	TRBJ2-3	TGTGCCAGCAGCCCGGAGGCGGGAGGGGCAGATACGCAGTATTTT	CASSPEAGGADTQYF
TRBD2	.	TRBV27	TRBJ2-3	TGTGCCAGCAGTTTTCGGGGACTAGCACTGGTTGGCACAGATACGCAGTATTTT	CASSFRGLALVGTDTQYF
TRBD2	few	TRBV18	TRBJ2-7	TGTGCCAGCTCACGACTAGCGGGGGGAAAAGACGAGCAGTACTTC	CASSRLAGGKDEQYF
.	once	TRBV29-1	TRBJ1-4	TGCAGCGCCCTAGGAGGAAAATTTAATGAAAAACTGTTTTTT	CSALGGKFNEKLFF
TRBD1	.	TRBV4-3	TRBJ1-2	TGCGCCAGCAGCCTGGCCGGACAGGGGAACTATGGCTACACCTTC	CASSLAGQGNYGYTF
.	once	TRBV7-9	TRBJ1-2	TGTGCCAGCAGCTTAGCCCGCAGGGCGGACTATGGCTACACCTTC	CASSLARRADYGYTF
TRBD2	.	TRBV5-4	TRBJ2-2	TGTGCCAGCAGCAACCCGGGACTAGCGGGAGTAACCGGGGAGCTGTTTTTT	CASSNPGLAGVTGELFF
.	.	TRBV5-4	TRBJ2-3	TGTGCCAGCAGCTTGGAACTAGCCGGTTTAGTCGCAGATACGCAGTATTTT	CASSLELAGLVADTQYF
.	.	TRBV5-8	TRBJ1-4	TGTGCCAGCAGCCTATTCTTGCAGGGGAATGAAAAACTGTTTTTT	CASSLFLQGNEKLFF
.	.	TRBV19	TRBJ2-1	TGTGCCAGTAGCGACAAAGCCAGTAATGAGCAGTTCTTC	CASSDKASNEQFF
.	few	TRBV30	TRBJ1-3	TGTGCCTGGAGGGCTGATGGAAACACCATATATTTT	CAWRADGNTIYF
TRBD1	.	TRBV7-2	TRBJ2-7	TGTGCCAGCAGCTTTTGGACAGGGGAGGGTTACGAGCAGTACTTC	CASSFWTGEGYEQYF
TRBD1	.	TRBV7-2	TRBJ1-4	TGTGCCAGCAGCTTAGACAGGGGAGAAGAAAAACTGTTTTTT	CASSLDRGEEKLFF
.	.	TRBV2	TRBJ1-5	TGTGCCAGCAGTGAAGCGCTTCGGGTCGGGATAAGCAATCAGCCCCAGCATTTT	CASSEALRVGISNQPQHF
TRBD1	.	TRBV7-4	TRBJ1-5	TGTGCCAGCAGGCGACAGGGGGCGGCTCAGCCCCAGCATTTT	CASRRQGAAQPQHF
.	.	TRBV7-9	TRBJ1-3	TGTGCCAGCAGCCCCCCAATTGGAAACACCATATATTTT	CASSPPIGNTIYF
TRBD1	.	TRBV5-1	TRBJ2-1	TGCGCCAGCAGCTTGGTGGGACAGGGGGCTAACAATGAGCAGTTCTTC	CASSLVGQGANNEQFF
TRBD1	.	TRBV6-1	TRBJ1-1	TGTGCCAGCAGTCGACAGGGCGACACTGAAGCTTTCTTT	CASSRQGDTEAFF
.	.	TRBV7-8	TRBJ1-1	TGTGCCAGCAGCCGAGCCCAGGGTGAAGCTTTCTTT	CASSRAQGEAFF
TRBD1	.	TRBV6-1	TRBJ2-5	TGTGCCAGCAGTGAAGGACAGGGGGGGGAGACCCAGTACTTC	CASSEGQGGETQYF
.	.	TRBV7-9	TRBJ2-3	TGTGCCAGCAGCTTAGGGTCCTCGCCAGTCCGCCTCTTGGATACGCAGTATTTT	CASSLGSSPVRLLDTQYF
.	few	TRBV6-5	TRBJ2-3	TGTGCCAGCCTCGGGAGTACGACAGATACGCAGTATTTT	CASLGSTTDTQYF
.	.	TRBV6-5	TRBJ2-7	TGTGCCAGCAGGGATCCCGGAGTCTACGAGCAGTACTTC	CASRDPGVYEQYF
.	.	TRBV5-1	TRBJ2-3	TGCGCCAGCAGACCGGCGGGGTTGGGGACAGATACGCAGTATTTT	CASRPAGLGTDTQYF
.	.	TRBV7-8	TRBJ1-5	TGTGCCAGCAGCTTCGCACAGGGTGATTACAGTGGGCCCCAGCATTTT	CASSFAQGDYSGPQHF
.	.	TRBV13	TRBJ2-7	TGTGCCAGCAGCGCCCAGGGGTTCCACGAGCAGTACTTC	CASSAQGFHEQYF
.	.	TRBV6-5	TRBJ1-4	TGTGCCAGCAGCCGACAGGTTAATGAAAAACTGTTTTTT	CASSRQVNEKLFF
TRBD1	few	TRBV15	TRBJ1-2	TGTGCCACCAGCAGTTCGGGGACAGGGATTAGCTATGGCTACACCTTC	CATSSSGTGISYGYTF
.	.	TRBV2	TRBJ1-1	TGTGCCAGCAGCGAGGGTTTGACACTGAACACTGAAGCTTTCTTT	CASSEGLTLNTEAFF
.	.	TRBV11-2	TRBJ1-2	TGTGCCAGCAGCTTAGGGGTGGGGGGGTATGGCTACACCTTC	CASSLGVGGYGYTF
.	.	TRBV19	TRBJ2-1	TGTGCCAGTAGTATTATCCGGGTCTCCTACAATGAGCAGTTCTTC	CASSIIRVSYNEQFF
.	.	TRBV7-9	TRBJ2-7	TGTGCCAGCAGCTTCTCACAGGGAAACGAGCAGTACTTC	CASSFSQGNEQYF
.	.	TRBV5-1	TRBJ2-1	TGCGCCAGCAGCACGGGACTTTCCGCAAGCTCCTACAATGAGCAGTTCTTC	CASSTGLSASSYNEQFF
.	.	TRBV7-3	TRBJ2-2	TGTGCCAGCAGCTCTTCGGGGTCCCCGTCAACCAGGCGGAACACCGGGGAGCTGTTTTTT	CASSSSGSPSTRRNTGELFF
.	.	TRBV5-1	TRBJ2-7	TGCGCCAGCAGCTTGACACTAAACTACGAGCAGTACTTC	CASSLTLNYEQYF
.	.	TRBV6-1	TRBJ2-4	TGTGCCAGCAGAAGACAGGACCAAAACATTCAGTACTTC	CASRRQDQNIQYF
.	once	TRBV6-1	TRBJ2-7	TGTGCCAGCAGCCCCCCTACCCCCTACTCCTACGAGCAGTACTTC	CASSPPTPYSYEQYF
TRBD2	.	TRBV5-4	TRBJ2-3	TGTGCCAGCAGCTTGCCCGGGACTAGCGGGGGCCCTAGCACAGATACGCAGTATTTT	CASSLPGTSGGPSTDTQYF
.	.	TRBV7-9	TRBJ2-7	TGTGCCAGCAGCTTAGTGGGCCCCAAGACGTCCGAGCAGTACTTC	CASSLVGPKTSEQYF